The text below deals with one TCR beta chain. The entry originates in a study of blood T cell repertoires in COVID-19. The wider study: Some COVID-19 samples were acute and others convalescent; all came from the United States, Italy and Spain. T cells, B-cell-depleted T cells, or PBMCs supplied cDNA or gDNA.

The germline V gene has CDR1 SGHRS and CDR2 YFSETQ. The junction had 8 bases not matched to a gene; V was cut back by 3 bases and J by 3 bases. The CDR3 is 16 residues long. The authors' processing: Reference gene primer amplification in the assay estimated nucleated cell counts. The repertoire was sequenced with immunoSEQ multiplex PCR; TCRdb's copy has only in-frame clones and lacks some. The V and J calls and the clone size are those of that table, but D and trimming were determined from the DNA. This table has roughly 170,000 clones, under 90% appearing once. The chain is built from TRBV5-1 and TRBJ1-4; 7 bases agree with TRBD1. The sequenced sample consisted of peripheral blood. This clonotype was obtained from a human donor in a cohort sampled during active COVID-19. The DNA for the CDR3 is TGCGCCAGCAGCTATAGACAGGGTCCTTCTAATGAAAAACTGTTTTTT. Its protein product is CASSYRQGPSNEKLFF.